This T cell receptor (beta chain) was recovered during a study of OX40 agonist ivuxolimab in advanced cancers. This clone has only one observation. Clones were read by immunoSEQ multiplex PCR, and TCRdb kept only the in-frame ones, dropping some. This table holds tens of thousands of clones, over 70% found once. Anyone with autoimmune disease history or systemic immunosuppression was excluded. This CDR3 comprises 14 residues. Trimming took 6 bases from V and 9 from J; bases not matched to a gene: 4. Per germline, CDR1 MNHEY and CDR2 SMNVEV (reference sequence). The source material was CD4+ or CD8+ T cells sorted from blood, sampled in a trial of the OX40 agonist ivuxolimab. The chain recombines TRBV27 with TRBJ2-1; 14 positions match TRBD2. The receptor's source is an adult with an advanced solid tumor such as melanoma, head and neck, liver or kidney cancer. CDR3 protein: CASSPTSGRGEQFF. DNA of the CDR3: TGTGCCAGCAGCCCGACTAGCGGGAGGGGTGAGCAGTTCTTC.